This T cell receptor beta chain was documented in a study of regulatory T cells in long-lasting Graves disease (dated by TCRdb to about 2021). General notes on the study: Patients with newly diagnosed Graves' disease had been on antithyroid drugs for under 3 months. Persistent Graves' disease patients were compared with newly diagnosed Graves' disease patients by peripheral blood TCR sequencing and RNA sequencing. The study took place in China and was registered as a clinical trial. TCR sequencing covered some 13 persistent and roughly 20 newly diagnosed Graves' disease patients, about 35 samples in total.

This clonotype was observed a few times. Its antigen is currently not known. No base quality information exists; no much larger clone differs at one position. What the research found in general, with its limitations: Preferential use of TRBV28, TRBJ1-2 and TRBJ2-5 was observed in persistent disease, whereas TRBV20-1 and TRBJ2-1 were favored in newly diagnosed disease. The study examined only peripheral blood because the primary lesion, thyroid tissue, could not be accessed. The authors noted that the small sample size was a limitation that may lower accuracy. Compared with newly diagnosed patients, patients with persistent Graves' disease had lower TCR Shannon entropy and fewer highly expanded clones, which suggests clonal expansion. A larger number of public clonotypes was shared among persistent patients (approximately 3,000) than among newly diagnosed patients (approximately 930). Sequencing and analysis were limited to the TCR beta chain.

The library was produced with multiplex PCR. These reads were obtained on an Illumina HiSeq 4000. CDR3 regions were amplified by Arm-PCR with iRepertoire HTBI primers to construct TCR beta libraries. Before sequencing, the PCR products went through gel purification. Turning to the authors' computational methods: Gene usage analysis of CDR3 amino acid clonotypes used the 55 to 65 TRBV and around 14 TRBJ segments found across samples. COPE and FqMerger were used to merge filtered high-quality paired reads into contigs. BLAST was used to align contigs to IMGT TRBV, TRBD and TRBJ reference genes, with CDR3 defined following IMGT. Highly expanded clones were defined as clonotypes with a frequency above 0.1%. Shannon entropy served as the measure of repertoire diversity, while the Gini coefficient captured V-J evenness. Clonotypes shared by more than one individual were considered public. Starting from the raw public reads, TCRdb applied fastp trimming at Q25, assembled clones with MiXCR and retained in-frame beta chains. Here each entry gathers all rows of one CDR3 protein and keeps the most common genes and DNA. These V and J calls derive from TCRdb rather than the authors' analysis. This sample is represented by fewer than 350,000 distinct CDR3 sequences; 18% of them were singletons. The top ten constitute about 39% of the sample.

Interpreted using the paper, the time point label stands for: newly diagnosed GD, antithyroid drugs for less than 3 months. For both TCR sequencing and RNA sequencing, RNA was extracted from PBMCs using TRIzol. The diagnosis of Graves' disease followed American Thyroid Association guidelines. Recruitment of patients was carried out at an endocrinology department in Xi'an, China. Each patient gave roughly 8.4 milliliters of peripheral blood, collected in an EDTA anticoagulant tube. Ficoll Paque Plus density gradient separation was used to isolate PBMCs, and no further T cell sorting was performed. An Agilent 2100 Bioanalyzer and agarose gel were used to check RNA quality, while a NanoDrop 2000 measured RNA concentration. The junction shows trimming of 5 bases on V and 3 bases on J, and the gene matches do not reach 3 bases of it. The germline V gene sets CDR1 to SGHAT and CDR2 to FQNNGV. From the cysteine through the phenylalanine, the CDR3 covers 13 amino acids. The only DNA kept is the CDR3, 39 bases in frame from the first base.

The sequence joins TRBV11-2 to TRBJ1-2; TRBD1 aligns with 7 central bases. The sample consisted of peripheral blood mononuclear cells (PBMCs), taken at new diagnosis, from a patient treated with antithyroid drugs. This TCR came from a female donor with Graves disease. For the CDR3, the sequence is CASSDRVDYGYTF. The DNA sequence is as follows: TGTGCCAGCAGCGACAGGGTGGACTATGGCTACACCTTC.